This T cell receptor beta chain appears in the sequencing data of a study of T-cell reconstitution after alpha-beta-depleted transplantation in children. Notes on the study in general: Newly produced T cells mostly provided counts and TCRbeta diversity after one year, as hyperexpanded clones declined. The origin of high day-60 TCRbeta diversity in some patients lay in surviving recipient T cells and thymic progenitors.

Regarding this clonotype: Its specificity is unknown.

Unique molecular identifiers featured in how the TCRbeta library was prepared. TCRdb re-called the PCR reads through MiXCR, storing one row per CDR3 protein. The sample yields around 440,000 distinct CDR3 sequences, 15% to 20% seen once. The sample here was PBMCs, mostly from graft donor cells, taken 360 days after TCRalphabeta/CD19-depleted stem cell transplant. The sequence derives from a boy under two years old who had a stem cell transplant for Wiskott-Aldrich syndrome, so the T cells may come from the graft donor.

The chain's CDR3 is CASSLIVPLAGVDTQYF. CDR3 nucleotides: TGCGCCAGCAGCCTTATAGTGCCACTAGCGGGGGTGGATACGCAGTATTTT. J is TRBJ2-3 and V is TRBV4-1; 11 positions agree with TRBD2. The CDR3 loop spans 17 amino acids. After removal of 4 bases from V and 6 bases from J, the junction contained 12 bases not matched to a gene. The germline gives CDR1 MGHRA, CDR2 YSYEKL.